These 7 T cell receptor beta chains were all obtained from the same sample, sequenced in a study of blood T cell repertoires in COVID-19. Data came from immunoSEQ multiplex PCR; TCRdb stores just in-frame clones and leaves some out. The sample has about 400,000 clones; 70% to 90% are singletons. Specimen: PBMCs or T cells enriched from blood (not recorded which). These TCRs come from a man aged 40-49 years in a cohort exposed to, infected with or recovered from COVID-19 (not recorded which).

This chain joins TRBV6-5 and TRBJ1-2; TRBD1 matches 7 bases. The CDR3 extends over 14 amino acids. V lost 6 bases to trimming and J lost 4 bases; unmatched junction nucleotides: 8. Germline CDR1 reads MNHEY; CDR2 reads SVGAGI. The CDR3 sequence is CASRTLQGLYGYTF. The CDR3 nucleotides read TGTGCCAGCAGGACCCTACAGGGGCTCTATGGCTACACCTTC.

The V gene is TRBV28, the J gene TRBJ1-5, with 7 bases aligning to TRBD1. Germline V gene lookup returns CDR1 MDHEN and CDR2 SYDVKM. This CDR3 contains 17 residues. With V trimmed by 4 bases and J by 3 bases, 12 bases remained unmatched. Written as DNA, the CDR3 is TGTGCCAGCAGTTCGACCCGACAGGGTACTTACAATCAGCCCCAGCATTTT. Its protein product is CASSSTRQGTYNQPQHF.

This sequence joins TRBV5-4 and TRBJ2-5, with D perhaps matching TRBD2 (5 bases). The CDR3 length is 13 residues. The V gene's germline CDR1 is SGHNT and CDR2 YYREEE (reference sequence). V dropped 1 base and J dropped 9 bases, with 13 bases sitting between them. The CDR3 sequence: CASSLWRAMAQYF. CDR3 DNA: TGTGCCAGCAGCTTGTGGCGGGCAATGGCCCAGTACTTC.

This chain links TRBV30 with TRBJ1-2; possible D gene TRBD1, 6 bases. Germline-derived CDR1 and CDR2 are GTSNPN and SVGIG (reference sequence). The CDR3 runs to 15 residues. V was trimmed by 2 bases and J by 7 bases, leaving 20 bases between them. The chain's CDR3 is CAWSPMGASYAGYTF. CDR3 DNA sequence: TGTGCCTGGAGTCCTATGGGGGCCTCCTACGCTGGCTACACCTTC. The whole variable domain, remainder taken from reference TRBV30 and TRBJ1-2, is SQTIHQWPATLVQPVGSPLSLECTVEGTSNPNLYWYRQAAGRGLQLLFYSVGIGQISSEVPQNLSASRPQDRQFILSSKKLLLSDSGFYLCAWSPMGASYAGYTFGSGTRLTVV.

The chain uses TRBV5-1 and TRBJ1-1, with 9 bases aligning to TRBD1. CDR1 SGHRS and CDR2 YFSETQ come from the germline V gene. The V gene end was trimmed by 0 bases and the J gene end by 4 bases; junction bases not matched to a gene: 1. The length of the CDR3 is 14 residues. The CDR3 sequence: CASSLGTGVTEAFF. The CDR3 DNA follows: TGCGCCAGCAGCTTGGGGACAGGGGTCACTGAAGCTTTCTTT.

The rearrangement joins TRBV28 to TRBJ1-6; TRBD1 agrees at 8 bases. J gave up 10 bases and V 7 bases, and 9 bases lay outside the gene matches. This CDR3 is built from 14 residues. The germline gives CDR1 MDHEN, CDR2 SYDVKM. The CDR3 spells CASNLDRVQSPLHF. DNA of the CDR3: TGTGCCAGCAACTTGGACAGGGTACAGTCACCCCTCCACTTT.

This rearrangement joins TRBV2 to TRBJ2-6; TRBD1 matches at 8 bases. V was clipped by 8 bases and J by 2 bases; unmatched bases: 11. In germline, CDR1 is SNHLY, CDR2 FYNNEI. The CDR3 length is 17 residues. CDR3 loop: CASLPGQAVPGANVLTF. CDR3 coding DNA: TGTGCCAGCTTACCGGGACAGGCCGTTCCTGGGGCCAACGTCCTGACTTTC. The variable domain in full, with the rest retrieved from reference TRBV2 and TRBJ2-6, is EPEVTQTPSHQVTQMGQEVILRCVPISNHLYFYWYRQILGQKVEFLVSFYNNEISEKSEIFDDQFSVERPDGSNFTLKIRSTKLEDSAMYFCASLPGQAVPGANVLTFGAGSRLTVL.